A single sample gave rise to the 11 T cell receptor beta chains below, sequenced in a study of T cells after posttransplantation cyclophosphamide. Method: immunoSEQ multiplex PCR; TCRdb's copy keeps in-frame clones and lacks some. The data hold about 2,800 clones, with roughly 64% observed a single time. A marrow graft followed busulfan-fludarabine conditioning, with cyclophosphamide on days +3 and +4. Sequencing was performed on PBMCs, taken 30 days after allogeneic stem cell transplant with posttransplant cyclophosphamide. The origin of the receptors is a male patient aged 60 to 75 who received an allogeneic stem cell transplant from a related donor and was CMV-positive. Some T cells may originate from the graft donor.

Only a few counts were recorded for this clone. The chain links TRBV30 to TRBJ1-2; TRBD1 aligns across 7 bases. Germline V gives CDR1 GTSNPN, CDR2 SVGIG (reference sequence). After removal of 4 bases from V and 4 bases from J, the junction contained 6 bases not matched to a gene. The CDR3 length is 13 residues. The DNA for the CDR3 is TGTGCCTGGAACCGGGACAGACCCTATGGCTACACCTTC. It translates to CAWNRDRPYGYTF.

CDR3 in DNA: TGTGCCAGCAGCTTGTACCCGGGATTGGGCTACGAGCAGTACTTC. It specifies CASSLYPGLGYEQYF. The V and J genes are TRBV5-6 and TRBJ2-7; tentative D call: TRBD2 (5 bases). The CDR3 contains 15 residues. Trimming shortened V by 1 base and J by 3 bases, and 14 bases separated the two germline ends. CDR1 and CDR2 from the germline V gene are SGHDT and YYEEEE.

The chain uses TRBV5-1 and TRBJ2-3; 9 bases fit TRBD1. Per germline, CDR1 SGHRS and CDR2 YFSETQ. This CDR3 is built from 15 residues. Germline trimming cut 6 bases from V and 5 bases from J; bases unmatched to any gene: 10. CDR3 bases: TGCGCCAGCACTTTACCGGGACAGGGAGAAGATACGCAGTATTTT. This sequence encodes CASTLPGQGEDTQYF. The whole variable domain, filled in from reference TRBV5-1 and TRBJ2-3, reads KAGVTQTPRYLIKTRGQQVTLSCSPISGHRSVSWYQQTPGQGLQFLFEYFSETQRNKGNFPGRFSGRQFSNSRSEMNVSTLELGDSALYLCASTLPGQGEDTQYFGPGTRLTVL.

This clone appeared a few times. This CDR3 is CASTGDSSYNSPLHF. DNA for the CDR3: TGTGCCAGCACCGGAGATAGCTCCTATAATTCACCCCTCCACTTT. This chain links TRBV2 with TRBJ1-6; D remains unclear. The CDR3 contains 15 residues. V was clipped by 7 bases and J by 0 bases, with 10 bases between them. Germline CDR1 SNHLY, CDR2 FYNNEI. The full variable domain, rest sourced from reference TRBV2 and TRBJ1-6, is EPEVTQTPSHQVTQMGQEVILRCVPISNHLYFYWYRQILGQKVEFLVSFYNNEISEKSEIFDDQFSVERPDGSNFTLKIRSTKLEDSAMYFCASTGDSSYNSPLHFGNGTRLTVT.

The rearrangement uses TRBV29-1 and TRBJ1-4, with 10 positions matching TRBD1. Per the germline V gene, CDR1 is SQVTM and CDR2 is ANQGSEA. The CDR3 runs to 14 residues. Germline trimming cut 7 bases from V and 2 bases from J; bases unmatched to any gene: 4. CDR3 DNA sequence: TGCAGCGCTGGACAGGGGGGCACTAATGAAAAACTGTTTTTT. This encodes CSAGQGGTNEKLFF.

The chain joins TRBV19 to TRBJ2-1; 9 nucleotides line up with TRBD1. Looked up from germline, CDR1 is LNHDA and CDR2 is SQIVND (reference sequence). The CDR3 is made up of 15 amino acids. J was trimmed by 3 bases and V by 2 bases; bases with no gene match: 2. Here the CDR3 DNA reads TGTGCCAGTAGTATAAGGGACAGGGACTACAATGAGCAGTTCTTC. Its protein product is CASSIRDRDYNEQFF.

This clone appeared a few times. The chain recombines TRBV7-6 with TRBJ2-6; 7 bases line up with TRBD1. The germline gives CDR1 SGHVS, CDR2 FNYEAQ. This CDR3 has 17 amino acids. Trimming took 4 bases from V and 0 from J; bases not matched to a gene: 6. Written as DNA, the CDR3 is TGTGCCAGCAGCTGGGGGACAGCTTACTCTGGGGCCAACGTCCTGACTTTC. Its translation is CASSWGTAYSGANVLTF. Full variable domain (missing parts from reference TRBV7-6 and TRBJ2-6): GAGVSQSPRYKVTKRGQDVALRCDPISGHVSLYWYRQALGQGPEFLTYFNYEAQQDKSGLPNDRFSAERPEGSISTLTIQRTEQRDSAMYRCASSWGTAYSGANVLTFGAGSRLTVL.

The V call is TRBV7-2, the J call TRBJ1-3; TRBD1 is a possible D gene (5 bases). The CDR3 contains 14 residues. Germline V gives CDR1 SGHTA, CDR2 FQGNSA. Trimming left V 5 bases short and J 6 bases short, with 14 bases between. The CDR3 spells CASSRQGLLNTIYF. The DNA for the CDR3 is TGTGCCAGCAGCCGGCAGGGCCTCCTAAACACCATATATTTT.

The rearrangement joins TRBV25-1 to TRBJ2-4; 10 bases line up with TRBD2. The germline CDR1 and CDR2 sequences are MGHDK and SYGVNS. The CDR3 spans 15 residues. Trimming took 2 bases from V and 6 from J; bases not matched to a gene: 4. The DNA for the CDR3 is TGTGCCAGCAGTGAAAGAAGCGGGAGGGGAAACATTCAGTACTTC. Translated, it gives CASSERSGRGNIQYF.

The V and J genes are TRBV5-1 and TRBJ2-3; 8 nucleotides line up with TRBD2. Germline trimming cut 4 bases from V and 7 bases from J; bases unmatched to any gene: 2. CDR3 length: 12 amino acids. Germline-derived CDR1 and CDR2 are SGHRS and YFSETQ. The CDR3 DNA is TGCGCCAGCAGCCCGGGGGGGAATACGCAGTATTTT. It is translated as CASSPGGNTQYF.

The chain couples TRBV7-2 to TRBJ2-1; TRBD2 aligns across 7 bases. The germline V gene has CDR1 SGHTA and CDR2 FQGNSA. This CDR3 region has 15 residues. V dropped 3 bases and J dropped 3; count of bases not matched to a gene: 5. The DNA for the CDR3 is TGTGCCAGCAGCTTTATGGGACTACGCTACAATGAGCAGTTCTTC. It yields the protein CASSFMGLRYNEQFF.